These T cell receptor beta chains were read from a single sample in a study of identical twins. TCRdb re-called the 5' RACE reads with MiXCR, one entry per CDR3 protein. The sample lists 200,000 to 250,000 distinct CDR3 sequences, around 15% occurring once. Sequenced input: memory (CD45RO+) T cells sorted from blood. These receptors came from a young woman in good health. Both conserved end residues are part of each CDR3. The order of the fields is V gene, clone size, J gene, D gene, CDR3 protein, CDR3 DNA. A D gene is named only where the DNA matches it firmly. Size is omitted from some rows. Given values are once, few, many or a class for expanded clones.

TRBV2	NA	TRBJ2-7	TRBD1	CASISGTAFYEQYF	TGTGCCAGCATTTCCGGGACAGCCTTCTACGAGCAGTACTTC
TRBV5-1	NA	TRBJ2-7	NA	CASSRGQTYYEQYF	TGCGCCAGCAGCCGCGGACAGACCTACTACGAGCAGTACTTC
TRBV9	NA	TRBJ2-1	NA	CASSVVALSYNEQFF	TGTGCCAGCAGCGTGGTAGCGCTTTCCTACAATGAGCAGTTCTTC
TRBV10-3	few	TRBJ1-5	NA	CAISELAASQPQHF	TGTGCCATCAGTGAGTTAGCCGCTAGTCAGCCCCAGCATTTT
TRBV25-1	NA	TRBJ1-1	NA	CASSAQRGTEAFF	TGTGCCAGCAGTGCCCAGAGGGGTACTGAAGCTTTCTTT
TRBV7-9	NA	TRBJ2-1	NA	CASSLAIIGNEQFF	TGTGCCAGCAGCTTAGCGATTATCGGGAATGAGCAGTTCTTC
TRBV29-1	NA	TRBJ2-1	TRBD1	CSVDRSWNEQFF	TGCAGCGTGGACAGGTCCTGGAATGAGCAGTTCTTC
TRBV20-1	NA	TRBJ1-3	NA	CSASRGHHSGNTIYF	TGCAGTGCTAGTAGGGGACACCACTCTGGAAACACCATATATTTT
TRBV12-3/TRBV12-4	many	TRBJ2-7	NA	CASSFHGTEQYF	TGTGCCAGCAGTTTTCACGGGACCGAGCAGTACTTC
TRBV5-1	NA	TRBJ1-2	TRBD1	CASSLAAMDRDINYGYTF	TGCGCCAGCAGCTTGGCCGCTATGGACAGGGACATTAACTATGGCTACACCTTC
TRBV5-1	many	TRBJ2-1	NA	CASSPMGSSYNEQFF	TGCGCCAGCAGCCCCATGGGGAGCTCCTACAATGAGCAGTTCTTC
TRBV29-1	NA	TRBJ2-1	NA	CSVVGGRGYNEQFF	TGCAGCGTGGTAGGTGGTAGAGGATACAATGAGCAGTTCTTC
TRBV12-3/TRBV12-4	NA	TRBJ2-3	TRBD2	CASSRYPLAGVTDTQYF	TGTGCCAGCAGTCGCTATCCCTTGGCGGGGGTCACAGATACGCAGTATTTT
TRBV30	NA	TRBJ2-1	TRBD2	CAWNTGTSGRNEQFF	TGTGCCTGGAACACTGGGACTAGCGGGAGGAATGAGCAGTTCTTC
TRBV11-1	NA	TRBJ2-3	TRBD2	CASSDRVGLAGRPDTQYF	TGTGCCAGCAGCGACCGGGTGGGGCTAGCGGGGCGCCCAGATACGCAGTATTTT
TRBV20-1	few	TRBJ2-1	TRBD2	CSAESGRVNEQFF	TGCAGTGCCGAGAGCGGGAGGGTCAATGAGCAGTTCTTC
TRBV6-1	NA	TRBJ1-5	TRBD1	CASSRQGWVSGPQHF	TGTGCCAGCAGCCGACAGGGATGGGTCTCGGGGCCCCAGCATTTT
TRBV6-1	NA	TRBJ1-1	NA	CASILGYRVTEAFF	TGTGCCAGCATCTTAGGATACAGGGTTACTGAAGCTTTCTTT
TRBV20-1	NA	TRBJ2-3	TRBD1	CSALDREMIWDTQYF	TGCAGTGCCCTAGACAGGGAAATGATTTGGGATACGCAGTATTTT
TRBV5-1	few	TRBJ1-5	NA	CASSLSPPQPQHF	TGCGCCAGCAGCTTGTCACCCCCGCAGCCCCAGCATTTT
TRBV29-1	many	TRBJ2-3	NA	CSVEGGRGTDTQYF	TGCAGCGTTGAAGGGGGGCGGGGCACAGATACGCAGTATTTT
TRBV5-1	NA	TRBJ2-3	NA	CASNDGLDTQYF	TGCGCCAGCAACGACGGGTTGGATACGCAGTATTTT
TRBV6-1	few	TRBJ1-6	NA	CASTRTVYNSPLHF	TGTGCCAGCACCAGGACAGTCTATAATTCACCCCTCCACTTT
TRBV20-1	few	TRBJ2-3	NA	CSALKAVDTQYF	TGCAGTGCCCTGAAGGCCGTAGATACGCAGTATTTT
TRBV7-3	few	TRBJ2-1	TRBD2	CASSSSGGANYEQFF	TGTGCCAGCAGCTCAAGCGGGGGGGCCAATTATGAGCAGTTCTTC
TRBV19	few	TRBJ1-2	NA	CASSIALSYGYTF	TGTGCCAGTAGTATAGCACTTTCCTATGGCTACACCTTC